These 16 T cell receptor beta chains originate from one sample sequenced in a study of blood T cell repertoires in COVID-19. The data were produced by immunoSEQ multiplex PCR, yet TCRdb's version contains in-frame clones alone and is incomplete. The profile shows roughly 36,000 clones, approximately 94% of them singletons. Sequencing used peripheral blood. The receptors here all came from a human donor with active COVID-19. The donor label of this sample is uncertain.

The rearrangement joins TRBV15 to TRBJ1-2; tentative D call: TRBD1 (6 bases). The V and J ends lost 3 bases and 7 bases respectively, with 18 bases between them. CDR3 length: 15 residues. CDR1 LNHNV and CDR2 YYDKDF come from the germline V gene (reference sequence). The DNA of the CDR3 is TGTGCCACCAGCAGCAGGACAGAGCGGTATGGTGGCTACACCTTC. Its protein product is CATSSRTERYGGYTF.

The chain joins TRBV19 to TRBJ2-3; 8 positions match TRBD2. The V gene end was trimmed by 2 bases and the J gene end by 0 bases; junction bases not matched to a gene: 7. CDR3 length: 17 residues. Germline lookup yields CDR1 LNHDA and CDR2 SQIVND (reference sequence). The CDR3 protein is CASSILGLASSTDTQYF. The CDR3 bases are TGTGCCAGTAGTATACTTGGACTAGCTTCTAGCACAGATACGCAGTATTTT.

The chain links TRBV11-2 to TRBJ1-5; D is uncertain. With 6 bases removed from V and 6 bases from J, the gap between germline ends came to 9 bases. The CDR3 extends over 12 amino acids. The germline gives CDR1 SGHAT, CDR2 FQNNGV. CDR3 nucleotide sequence: TGTGCCAGCAGATACCAACTTCAGCCCCAGCATTTT. This translates into CASRYQLQPQHF. Full variable domain (outside the CDR3, taken from reference TRBV11-2 and TRBJ1-5): EAGVAQSPRYKIIEKRQSVAFWCNPISGHATLYWYQQILGQGPKLLIQFQNNGVVDDSQLPKDRFSAERLKGVDSTLKIQPAKLEDSAVYLCASRYQLQPQHFGDGTRLSIL.

The rearrangement joins TRBV11-3 to TRBJ2-2; D possibly corresponds to TRBD1 (7 bases). Between the trimmed V and J ends, which lost 1 base and 7 bases, there was a span of 10 bases. In germline, CDR1 is SGHNT, CDR2 YENEEA. This CDR3 is built from 14 residues. Here the CDR3 DNA reads TGTGCCAGCAGCTTAGTCAGGGGGGTCGGGGAGCTGTTTTTT. This codes for CASSLVRGVGELFF.

V usage is TRBV19 and J usage is TRBJ2-7, with 9 bases lining up with TRBD1. V was pared by 8 bases and J by 2 bases, with 7 bases of the junction left unmatched. Germline CDR1 and CDR2: LNHDA and SQIVND (reference sequence). The CDR3 totals 14 residues. Here the CDR3 DNA reads TGTGCCAGTGGGCGGACAGGGGTTCCCTACGAGCAGTACTTC. Amino acid sequence: CASGRTGVPYEQYF. The whole variable domain, filled in from reference TRBV19 and TRBJ2-7, reads DGGITQSPKYLFRKEGQNVTLSCEQNLNHDAMYWYRQDPGQGLRLIYYSQIVNDFQKGDIAEGYSVSREKKESFPLTVTSAQKNPTAFYLCASGRTGVPYEQYFGPGTRLTVT.

The genes are TRBV28 and TRBJ2-7; 7 nucleotides match TRBD1. J was trimmed by 2 bases and V by 5 bases; bases with no gene match: 3. The V gene's germline CDR1 is MDHEN and CDR2 SYDVKM. The CDR3 runs 13 residues. The CDR3 loop reads CASSPDRAYEQYF. CDR3 coding DNA: TGTGCCAGCAGTCCCGACAGGGCCTACGAGCAGTACTTC.

The chain recombines TRBV4-1 with TRBJ2-2; TRBD1 matches at 11 bases. The CDR3 runs 17 residues. V trimming: 0 bases; J trimming: 9 bases; junction bases outside the gene matches: 9. Per the germline V gene, CDR1 is MGHRA and CDR2 is YSYEKL. The CDR3 region has the DNA TGCGCCAGCAGCCAAGATCATGGGACAGGGGGTTTCCGGGAGCTGTTTTTT. It translates to CASSQDHGTGGFRELFF.

The rearrangement joins TRBV6-5 to TRBJ2-5, with D maybe TRBD2 (6 bases). The V and J ends lost 0 bases and 2 bases respectively, with 10 bases between them. CDR3 size: 15 residues. Germline V gene lookup returns CDR1 MNHEY and CDR2 SVGAGI. DNA for the CDR3: TGTGCCAGCAGTTACTCGACTAGTTATCAAGAGACCCAGTACTTC. Its protein is CASSYSTSYQETQYF.

This clone was picked up one time. The rearrangement joins TRBV5-1 to TRBJ2-5, with 9 bases matching TRBD1. Germline trimming cut 3 bases from V and 1 base from J; bases unmatched to any gene: 4. The length of the CDR3 is 15 residues. Per germline, CDR1 SGHRS and CDR2 YFSETQ. CDR3 sequence reads: CASSSTGGRQETQYF. The CDR3 DNA follows: TGCGCCAGCAGCTCAACAGGGGGCCGCCAAGAGACCCAGTACTTC.

The rearrangement joins TRBV4-1 to TRBJ2-1, with TRBD2 matching over 11 bases. The CDR3 totals 16 residues. Trimming took 2 bases from V and 5 from J; bases not matched to a gene: 5. Looked up from germline, CDR1 is MGHRA and CDR2 is YSYEKL. CDR3 in amino acids: CASSQFSGLADNEQFF. The CDR3 DNA sequence: TGCGCCAGCAGCCAATTTTCGGGACTAGCGGACAATGAGCAGTTCTTC.

J is TRBJ2-7 and V is TRBV5-1, with D tentatively TRBD2 (6 bases). From germline, CDR1 is SGHRS and CDR2 YFSETQ. V was trimmed by 5 bases and J by 0 bases, leaving 24 bases between them. The CDR3 is made up of 18 amino acids. In nucleotides, the CDR3 is TGCGCCAGCAGAACCGGGACTGCGGGAATGGGCCTCTCCTACGAGCAGTACTTC. The encoded protein is CASRTGTAGMGLSYEQYF.

V and J are TRBV23-1 and TRBJ2-1; D is perhaps TRBD2 (6 bases). TRBV23-1 is labeled an ORF, and its function is uncertain. The CDR3 loop spans 20 amino acids. The V gene lost 4 bases and the J gene lost 8 bases, with 33 bases spanning the gap. The chain's CDR3 is CASSPKPAGPPSQHVDEQFF. The CDR3 DNA reads TGCGCCAGCAGTCCCAAACCAGCGGGCCCCCCATCGCAACACGTCGATGAGCAGTTCTTC.

V and J are TRBV2 and TRBJ1-1; D gene unclear. V lost 9 bases and J lost 0, with 11 bases in between. Germline CDR1 is SNHLY and CDR2 is FYNNEI. This CDR3 contains 13 residues. CDR3 protein: CASTTAMNTEAFF. In DNA form, the CDR3 reads TGTGCCAGTACCACCGCGATGAACACTGAAGCTTTCTTT.

This chain uses TRBV10-3 with TRBJ1-2; maybe TRBD1 (5 bases). V shed 3 bases and J shed 8 bases, with 10 bases lying between them. This CDR3 has 12 amino acids. Germline-derived CDR1 and CDR2 are ENHRY and SYGVKD. The CDR3 DNA reads as TGTGCCATCAGTGAAGGGGCCGGGGGCTACACCTTC. It encodes CAISEGAGGYTF.

The chain employs TRBV5-1 and TRBJ1-2; TRBD1 matches at 10 bases. V shed 4 bases and J 8 bases; nucleotides not matched to a gene: 5. There are 13 residues in the CDR3. Germline CDR1 is SGHRS and CDR2 is YFSETQ. CDR3 amino acids: CASSLGTGEGYTF. DNA of the CDR3: TGCGCCAGCAGCCTCGGGACAGGGGAGGGCTACACCTTC.

In this sample, this clone turned up once. The chain couples TRBV4-2 to TRBJ1-2, with 7 bases fitting TRBD1. Germline lookup yields CDR1 LGHNA and CDR2 YNFKEQ. The CDR3 is 15 residues long. Trimming took 0 bases from V and 5 from J; bases not matched to a gene: 6. In nucleotides, the CDR3 is TGTGCCAGCAGCCAAGACAGGACAGGACCATATGGCTACACCTTC. Translation: CASSQDRTGPYGYTF.